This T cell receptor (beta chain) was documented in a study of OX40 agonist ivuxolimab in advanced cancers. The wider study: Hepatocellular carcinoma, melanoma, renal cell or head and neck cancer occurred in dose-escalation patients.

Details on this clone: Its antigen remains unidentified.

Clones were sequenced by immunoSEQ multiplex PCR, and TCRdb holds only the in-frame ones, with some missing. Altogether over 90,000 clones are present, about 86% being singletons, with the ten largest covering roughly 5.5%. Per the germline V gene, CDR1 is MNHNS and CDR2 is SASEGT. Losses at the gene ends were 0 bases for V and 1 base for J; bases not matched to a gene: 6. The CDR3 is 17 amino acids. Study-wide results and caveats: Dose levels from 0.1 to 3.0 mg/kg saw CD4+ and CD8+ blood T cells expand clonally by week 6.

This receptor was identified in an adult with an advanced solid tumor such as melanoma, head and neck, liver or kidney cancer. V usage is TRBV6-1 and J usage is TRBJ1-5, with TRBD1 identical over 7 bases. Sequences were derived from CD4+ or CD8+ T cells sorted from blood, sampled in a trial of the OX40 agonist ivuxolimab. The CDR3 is CASSEAHRGGSNQPQHF. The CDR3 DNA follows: TGTGCCAGCAGTGAAGCGCACAGGGGAGGGAGCAATCAGCCCCAGCATTTT.